These 24 T cell receptor beta chains were all obtained from the same sample, sequenced in a study of T cells in Graves' hyperthyroidism and ophthalmopathy. Amplified TCR beta CDR3 regions came from RNA transcripts. A set of HTBI primers served as the primers for a first-round RT-PCR of the TCR CDR3. TCRdb fed the multiplex PCR reads into MiXCR, producing one record per CDR3 protein. The profile shows around 690,000 distinct CDR3 sequences, 17% of them singletons. Sequences were obtained from blood. These receptors originate from a man in his forties or fifties with Graves' hyperthyroidism.

In this sample, this clonotype turned up many times. The gene calls are TRBV12-3 or TRBV12-4 and TRBJ1-2; 11 bases align to TRBD1. Trimming removed 3 bases from V and 6 bases from J; junction bases left unmatched: 3. The length of the CDR3 is 14 residues. For the CDR3, the DNA is TGTGCCAGCAGTTTCGGGACAGGGGGACATGGCTACACCTTC. Its protein is CASSFGTGGHGYTF.

This clonotype was seen more than once but under ten times. This chain links TRBV18 with TRBJ1-1, with 9 positions matching TRBD1. The CDR3 is 14 amino acids. V shed 5 bases and J 1 base; nucleotides not matched to a gene: 2. The germline CDR1 and CDR2 sequences are KGHSH and LQKENI. The CDR3 loop is CASSKDRGNTEAFF. CDR3 bases: TGTGCCAGCTCAAAGGACAGGGGGAACACTGAAGCTTTCTTT.

This clonotype was recorded at least ten times. This chain links TRBV5-1 with TRBJ1-1, with D unresolved. The CDR3 loop spans 12 amino acids. From germline, CDR1 is SGHRS and CDR2 YFSETQ. The V end lost 0 bases, the J end lost 4 bases, and 4 bases lay between the germline ends. The CDR3 nucleotides read TGCGCCAGCAGCTTGGGGCTCACTGAAGCTTTCTTT. Its translation: CASSLGLTEAFF.

This clonotype was seen a few times. A junction end diverges from the germline sequence, so it may reflect a read error. J is TRBJ1-3 and V is TRBV3-1; D call uncertain. The CDR3 length is 14 residues. Germline CDR1 and CDR2: LGHDT and YNNKEL (reference sequence). The CDR3: CASSLRESENTIYF. In DNA, the CDR3 is TGTGCCAGCAGCCTACGGGAGTCTGAAAACACCATATATTTT. The full variable domain, completed using reference TRBV3-1 and TRBJ1-3, is DTAVSQTPKYLVTQMGNDKSIKCEQNLGHDTMYWYKQDSKKFLKIMFSYNNKELIINETVPNRFSPKSPDKAHLNLHINSLELGDSAVYFCASSLRESENTIYFGEGSWLTVV.

In its sample, this clonotype was seen many times. This rearrangement joins TRBV6-1 to TRBJ1-3; no definite D call. V gave up 6 bases and J gave up 0 bases, with 9 bases separating them. Germline V gives CDR1 MNHNS, CDR2 SASEGT. The CDR3 contains 14 residues. The CDR3 bases are TGTGCCAGCAGACTGATGACCTCTGGAAACACCATATATTTT. Translation: CASRLMTSGNTIYF.

The V call is TRBV4-3, the J call TRBJ1-6, with D unclear. The germline V and J ends were trimmed by 1 base and 4 bases, with 14 bases remaining between them. The CDR3 covers 17 residues. Germline CDR1 and CDR2: LGHNA and YSLEER. CDR3: CASSQGRVVNYNSPLHF. The CDR3 DNA sequence: TGCGCCAGCAGCCAAGGGCGGGTAGTGAATTATAATTCACCCCTCCACTTT.

This clonotype was counted at least ten times. The chain carries TRBV28 and TRBJ2-2; 13 bases are a match to TRBD2. Germline CDR1 reads MDHEN; CDR2 reads SYDVKM. Germline trimming cut 2 bases from V and 3 bases from J; bases unmatched to any gene: 9. This CDR3 is 19 amino acids long. The CDR3 reads CASSLSWTSGRKYTGELFF. The CDR3 DNA follows: TGTGCCAGCAGTTTAAGTTGGACTAGCGGGAGAAAGTACACCGGGGAGCTGTTTTTT.

Ten or more counts support this clonotype. The chain uses TRBV30 and TRBJ2-7; 10 nucleotides match TRBD2. The CDR3 runs 14 residues. Germline V gene data show CDR1 as GTSNPN and CDR2 as SVGIG (reference sequence). Trimming took 5 bases from V and 0 from J; bases not matched to a gene: 4. DNA for the CDR3: TGTGCCTGGGAGGCTAGCGGGAGCTCCTACGAGCAGTACTTC. Residues: CAWEASGSSYEQYF.

This clonotype occurred many times. The genes are TRBV28 and TRBJ2-1; D unresolved. The CDR3 covers 16 residues. The germline CDR1 and CDR2 sequences are MDHEN and SYDVKM. Trimming shortened V by 4 bases and J by 4 bases, and 17 bases separated the two germline ends. The CDR3 loop is CASSWEASPPYNEQFF. The CDR3 nucleotides are TGTGCCAGCAGTTGGGAAGCGTCTCCCCCTTACAATGAGCAGTTCTTC.

This clonotype was detected only a few times. CDR3: CASSDYRADTGELFF. The DNA for the CDR3 is TGTGCCAGCAGTGACTACAGGGCCGACACCGGGGAGCTGTTTTTT. The chain recombines TRBV2 with TRBJ2-2; maybe TRBD1 (6 bases). CDR3 length equals 15 residues. V was shortened by 3 bases and J by 3 bases, with 11 bases between the two germline ends. Germline V gene sequence: CDR1 SNHLY, CDR2 FYNNEI.

This clonotype was seen repeatedly, ten times or more. The chain joins TRBV2 to TRBJ1-5; the match to TRBD1 covers 7 bases. The germline CDR1 and CDR2 sequences are SNHLY and FYNNEI. The CDR3 loop spans 15 amino acids. Unmatched junction bases numbered 6, after V lost 3 bases and J lost 4 bases. CDR3 DNA sequence: TGTGCCAGCAGTGACAAGGGGGCCTGGAATCAGCCCCAGCATTTT. Its translation is CASSDKGAWNQPQHF.

This clonotype was counted ten times or more. This chain joins TRBV15 and TRBJ2-7; 10 bases line up with TRBD2. The trim removed 2 bases at V and 0 bases at J, leaving 7 bases unmatched. The CDR3 consists of 17 residues. Germline V gene sequence: CDR1 LNHNV, CDR2 YYDKDF (reference sequence). Here the CDR3 reads CATSRTSGLAYSYEQYF. In DNA form, the CDR3 reads TGTGCCACCAGCAGAACCTCGGGACTAGCGTACTCCTACGAGCAGTACTTC.

This clonotype was counted a few times. The chain is built from TRBV19 and TRBJ2-3; 9 bases match TRBD2. This CDR3 has 15 residues. CDR1 and CDR2 (germline): LNHDA, SQIVND (reference sequence). The trim removed 7 bases at V and 4 bases at J, leaving 9 bases unmatched. DNA for the CDR3: TGTGCCAGTAACCCTAGCGGGATTGCGGCAGATACGCAGTATTTT. Translating it yields CASNPSGIAADTQYF.

This clonotype was counted ten times or more. J is TRBJ2-7 and V is TRBV3-1; TRBD2 matches at 7 bases. Germline assignment: CDR1 LGHDT and CDR2 YNNKEL (reference sequence). The CDR3 runs to 14 residues. With 2 bases clipped from V and 5 bases from J, the junction kept 6 bases outside the gene matches. The CDR3 nucleotides are TGTGCCAGCAGCCAATACGGGAGGTTCGACGAGCAGTACTTC. Amino acids: CASSQYGRFDEQYF.

This clonotype has just a few counts. CDR3 loop: CSANDIPTSYEQYF. Here the CDR3 DNA reads TGCAGTGCTAATGACATCCCTACTTCCTACGAGCAGTACTTC. The chain recombines TRBV20-1 with TRBJ2-7; D remains unclear. V lost 4 bases to trimming and J lost 1 base, with 14 bases between them. Germline V CDR1 and CDR2: DFQATT, SNEGSKA (reference sequence). This CDR3 region has 14 residues.

There are many counts of this clonotype. J is TRBJ2-1 and V is TRBV11-2, with 10 bases lining up with TRBD2. There are 14 residues in the CDR3. V trimming: 2 bases; J trimming: 8 bases; junction bases outside the gene matches: 3. From germline, CDR1 is SGHAT and CDR2 FQNNGV. CDR3 sequence: CASSLTSGNDEQFF. Here the CDR3 DNA reads TGTGCCAGCAGCTTAACTAGCGGGAACGATGAGCAGTTCTTC.

This clonotype was counted many times. J is TRBJ1-5 and V is TRBV3-1; no definite D call. Per germline, CDR1 LGHDT and CDR2 YNNKEL (reference sequence). The CDR3 has 15 amino acids. V was pared by 0 bases and J by 0 bases, with 6 bases between. The CDR3 loop is CASSQEPSSNQPQHF. Here the CDR3 DNA reads TGTGCCAGCAGCCAAGAACCAAGTAGCAATCAGCCCCAGCATTTT.

This clonotype was observed a handful of times. V gene TRBV20-1 combines with J gene TRBJ2-1, with 9 bases aligning to TRBD1. The V gene's germline CDR1 is DFQATT and CDR2 SNEGSKA (reference sequence). Trimming took 5 bases from V and 7 from J; bases not matched to a gene: 0. The CDR3 consists of 11 residues. As DNA, the CDR3 is TGCAGTGCTGACAGGGGGAATGAGCAGTTCTTC. This encodes CSADRGNEQFF.

This rearrangement joins TRBV20-1 to TRBJ2-1, with 10 positions matching TRBD1. This CDR3 is 16 amino acids long. The V gene's germline CDR1 is DFQATT and CDR2 SNEGSKA (reference sequence). With V trimmed by 5 bases and J by 1 base, 8 bases remained unmatched. The CDR3 DNA follows: TGCAGTGCTGAGGGGACAGGGGCGGCGTCCTACAATGAGCAGTTCTTC. Residues: CSAEGTGAASYNEQFF.

This clonotype was seen many times. V is TRBV11-2 and J is TRBJ2-1; D is undetermined. Germline CDR1 is SGHAT and CDR2 is FQNNGV. The ends were cut back, 1 base at V and 0 bases at J, with 7 bases in the middle. CDR3 length: 15 residues. CDR3: CASSLGPSSYNEQFF. CDR3 bases: TGTGCCAGCAGCTTAGGGCCCAGCTCCTACAATGAGCAGTTCTTC.

This clonotype showed up just once. The chain links TRBV2 to TRBJ2-1; the match to TRBD2 covers 8 bases. J lost 4 bases, V lost 3 bases, and 11 bases had no gene match. The CDR3 length is 17 residues. Germline loops: CDR1 SNHLY, CDR2 FYNNEI. DNA for the CDR3: TGTGCCAGCAGTGACGGTTATTGGGTAGCGGGATACAATGAGCAGTTCTTC. It specifies CASSDGYWVAGYNEQFF.

The chain links TRBV5-6 to TRBJ1-2, with D unclear. CDR3 size: 14 residues. Looked up from germline, CDR1 is SGHDT and CDR2 is YYEEEE. V was shortened by 0 bases and J by 2 bases, with 8 bases between the two germline ends. Here the CDR3 reads CASSLGSKNYGYTF. The CDR3 bases are TGTGCCAGCAGCTTGGGCAGTAAGAACTATGGCTACACCTTC.

This clonotype was seen ten or more times. The V and J genes are TRBV29-1 and TRBJ2-1; 16 bases line up with TRBD2. Germline assignment: CDR1 SQVTM and CDR2 ANQGSEA. The CDR3 has 15 residues. With V trimmed by 4 bases and J by 8 bases, 5 bases remained unmatched. This CDR3 reads CSVGGLAGGLDEQFF. The CDR3 region has the DNA TGCAGCGTTGGGGGACTAGCGGGAGGGCTGGATGAGCAGTTCTTC.

The table lists this clonotype with many counts. The rearrangement links TRBV28 to TRBJ2-7, with 10 bases identical to TRBD1. This CDR3 is built from 15 residues. CDR1 and CDR2 (germline): MDHEN, SYDVKM. The J segment lost 6 bases and the V segment lost 6 bases, leaving 11 bases of the junction unmatched. In nucleotides, the CDR3 is TGTGCCAGCAGCGACTCCGGGACAGGGGCTCGCGAGCAGTACTTC. Translated, it gives CASSDSGTGAREQYF.